Following are 22 T cell receptor beta chains from one sample sequenced in a study of blood T cell repertoires in COVID-19. Sequencing was performed with immunoSEQ multiplex PCR; in TCRdb, only in-frame clones are kept and a portion is missing. The sample lists 250,000 to 350,000 clones, about 92% seen once, with 2.6% in the top ten. The sample comprised PBMCs or T cells enriched from blood (not recorded which). The receptors stem from a man in his sixties who had recovered from COVID-19.

The J gene is TRBJ1-5, the V gene TRBV29-1; maybe TRBD1 (5 bases). The germline V gene encodes CDR1 SQVTM and CDR2 ANQGSEA. The CDR3 is 13 amino acids. V shed 6 bases and J shed 4 bases, with 13 bases lying between them. The CDR3 loop is CSVSWGVNQPQHF. DNA of the CDR3: TGCAGCGTGTCGTGGGGGGTGAATCAGCCCCAGCATTTT.

This rearrangement joins TRBV10-1 to TRBJ2-7, with D tentatively TRBD2 (7 bases). CDR1 WNHNN and CDR2 SYGVQD come from the germline V gene (reference sequence). The CDR3 is 12 residues long. The ends were cut back, 6 bases at V and 7 bases at J, with 13 bases in the middle. The CDR3 DNA is TGCGCCAGCAGCCTACAGGGAGGGGAGCAGTACTTC. Residues: CASSLQGGEQYF.

The chain combines TRBV7-9 with TRBJ1-2, with D perhaps matching TRBD1 (6 bases). The CDR3 is 14 residues long. From germline, CDR1 is SEHNR and CDR2 FQNEAQ (reference sequence). V was trimmed by 5 bases and J by 8 bases, leaving 18 bases between them. CDR3 sequence: CASSPGVQVYGYTF. For the CDR3, the DNA is TGTGCCAGCAGCCCAGGGGTGCAGGTTTACGGCTACACCTTC.

The rearrangement uses TRBV2 and TRBJ2-5, with 12 positions matching TRBD1. This CDR3 spans 16 amino acids. Germline CDR1 is SNHLY and CDR2 is FYNNEI. Germline trimming cut 6 bases from V and 5 bases from J; bases unmatched to any gene: 10. CDR3: CASSPPGQGARETQYF. For the CDR3, the DNA is TGTGCCAGCAGCCCTCCGGGACAGGGGGCACGGGAGACCCAGTACTTC. Based on the CDR3 plus reference TRBV2 and TRBJ2-5, the full variable domain is EPEVTQTPSHQVTQMGQEVILRCVPISNHLYFYWYRQILGQKVEFLVSFYNNEISEKSEIFDDQFSVERPDGSNFTLKIRSTKLEDSAMYFCASSPPGQGARETQYFGPGTRLLVL.

V usage is TRBV11-3 and J usage is TRBJ2-3; D gene unclear. Germline values: CDR1 SGHNT, CDR2 YENEEA. The CDR3 runs 14 residues. With 5 bases removed from V and 4 bases from J, the gap between germline ends came to 13 bases. As DNA, the CDR3 is TGTGCCAGCAGCCCCTCCGGAGCGCCAGATACGCAGTATTTT. This codes for CASSPSGAPDTQYF. Supplemented by reference TRBV11-3 and TRBJ2-3, the full variable domain reads EAGVVQSPRYKIIEKKQPVAFWCNPISGHNTLYWYLQNLGQGPELLIRYENEEAVDDSQLPKDRFSAERLKGVDSTLKIQPAELGDSAVYLCASSPSGAPDTQYFGPGTRLTVL.

This rearrangement joins TRBV18 to TRBJ2-7; 11 bases map to TRBD1. Germline V gives CDR1 KGHSH, CDR2 LQKENI. V lost 3 bases, J lost 7 bases, and 8 bases stayed unmatched. The CDR3 runs to 15 residues. The CDR3 loop is CASSPPGQGVFEQYF. In nucleotides, the CDR3 is TGTGCCAGCTCACCCCCGGGACAGGGGGTTTTTGAGCAGTACTTC.

V gene TRBV9 combines with J gene TRBJ1-1, with 9 nucleotides matching TRBD1. With 3 bases clipped from V and 1 base from J, the junction kept 4 bases outside the gene matches. This CDR3 spans 15 amino acids. Germline-derived CDR1 and CDR2 are SGDLS and YYNGEE. The CDR3 here is CASSARDRANTEAFF. The CDR3 bases are TGTGCCAGCAGCGCTCGGGACAGGGCGAACACTGAAGCTTTCTTT.

V and J are TRBV27 and TRBJ1-6; 9 bases match TRBD1. Trimming took 3 bases from V and 7 from J; bases not matched to a gene: 4. CDR1 MNHEY and CDR2 SMNVEV come from the germline V gene (reference sequence). This CDR3 spans 15 amino acids. CDR3 loop: CASSFWGQGNSPLHF. For the CDR3, the DNA is TGTGCCAGCAGTTTTTGGGGACAGGGAAATTCACCCCTCCACTTT.

The genes are TRBV27 and TRBJ2-1; 8 nucleotides align to TRBD2. CDR3 length equals 18 residues. Germline CDR1 is MNHEY and CDR2 is SMNVEV (reference sequence). V dropped 1 base and J dropped 0; count of bases not matched to a gene: 8. The CDR3 loop is CASSLYTSGGSSYNEQFF. Here the CDR3 DNA reads TGTGCCAGCAGTTTATATACTAGCGGAGGGAGCTCCTACAATGAGCAGTTCTTC.

This chain uses TRBV5-1 with TRBJ2-3, with 8 bases matching TRBD2. Germline loops: CDR1 SGHRS, CDR2 YFSETQ. The CDR3 has 14 residues. Losses at the gene ends were 0 bases for V and 7 bases for J; bases not matched to a gene: 4. CDR3 protein: CASSLDKRGYTQYF. The CDR3 coding sequence is TGCGCCAGCAGCTTGGACAAGCGGGGGTATACGCAGTATTTT.

This chain joins TRBV13 and TRBJ2-1, with a possible D match to TRBD1 (5 bases). The CDR3 has 15 residues. V dropped 1 base and J dropped 9 bases, with 16 bases sitting between them. Per germline, CDR1 PRHDT and CDR2 FYEKMQ (reference sequence). CDR3 residues: CASSLAAGKFGEQFF. CDR3 in DNA: TGTGCCAGCAGCTTAGCGGCAGGGAAGTTCGGTGAGCAGTTCTTC. Filled out from reference TRBV13 and TRBJ2-1, the complete variable domain reads AAGVIQSPRHLIKEKRETATLKCYPIPRHDTVYWYQQGPGQDPQFLISFYEKMQSDKGSIPDRFSAQQFSDYHSELNMSSLELGDSALYFCASSLAAGKFGEQFFGPGTRLTVL.

The chain combines TRBV9 with TRBJ1-1; TRBD1 aligns across 9 bases. Germline V gene data show CDR1 as SGDLS and CDR2 as YYNGEE. With 0 bases clipped from V and 2 bases from J, the junction kept 2 bases outside the gene matches. This CDR3 has 15 amino acids. The CDR3 sequence: CASSVGGQGNTEAFF. The CDR3 DNA reads TGTGCCAGCAGCGTAGGGGGACAGGGAAACACTGAAGCTTTCTTT.

This rearrangement joins TRBV2 to TRBJ2-1; D remains ambiguous. The CDR3 is 12 amino acids. CDR1 is SNHLY and CDR2 is FYNNEI in the germline V gene. V was clipped by 4 bases and J by 4 bases, with 5 bases between them. CDR3 coding DNA: TGTGCCAGCAGTGCGCAGTACAATGAGCAGTTCTTC. This sequence encodes CASSAQYNEQFF.

The count of this clone is one. As DNA, the CDR3 is TGTGCCAGCAGTTTGGGACAGACCTACGAGCAGTACTTC. It yields the protein CASSLGQTYEQYF. The V call is TRBV27, the J call TRBJ2-7; 7 bases align to TRBD1. V lost 3 bases and J lost 2; bases outside the gene matches: 1. CDR3 size: 13 residues. Germline-derived CDR1 and CDR2 are MNHEY and SMNVEV (reference sequence).

A single count supports this clone. The rearrangement joins TRBV7-8 to TRBJ2-3, with 11 bases fitting TRBD1. The CDR3 contains 18 residues. Germline CDR1 and CDR2: SGHVS and FQNEAQ. J was trimmed by 0 bases and V by 4 bases; bases with no gene match: 9. The CDR3 nucleotides are TGTGCCAGCAGCTGGCCGGGACAGGGGGTAACTAGCACAGATACGCAGTATTTT. This encodes CASSWPGQGVTSTDTQYF. Supplemented by reference TRBV7-8 and TRBJ2-3, the full variable domain reads GAGVSQSPRYKVAKRGQDVALRCDPISGHVSLFWYQQALGQGPEFLTYFQNEAQLDKSGLPSDRFFAERPEGSVSTLKIQRTQQEDSAVYLCASSWPGQGVTSTDTQYFGPGTRLTVL.

The chain recombines TRBV5-1 with TRBJ2-2; 8 nucleotides line up with TRBD2. J gave up 0 bases and V 6 bases, and 4 bases lay outside the gene matches. Germline assignment: CDR1 SGHRS and CDR2 YFSETQ. The CDR3 is 15 amino acids. The CDR3: CASTGGGSNTGELFF. CDR3 DNA: TGCGCCAGCACGGGCGGGGGGTCGAACACCGGGGAGCTGTTTTTT.

The chain couples TRBV30 to TRBJ2-7; 9 bases fit TRBD2. CDR1 is GTSNPN and CDR2 is SVGIG in the germline V gene (reference sequence). The V gene end was trimmed by 3 bases and the J gene end by 2 bases; junction bases not matched to a gene: 11. The CDR3 runs 16 residues. The CDR3 nucleotides are TGTGCCTGGAGCACTGGTGGGACTAGCAGAGCCTACGAGCAGTACTTC. Amino acid sequence: CAWSTGGTSRAYEQYF.

The gene calls are TRBV4-1 and TRBJ2-1; D is possibly TRBD1 (5 bases). The V and J ends lost 2 bases and 0 bases respectively, with 14 bases between them. Germline CDR1 MGHRA, CDR2 YSYEKL. The CDR3 length is 17 residues. The CDR3 loop is CASSQNRKTGSYNEQFF. The CDR3 DNA follows: TGCGCCAGCAGCCAAAACAGGAAGACTGGCTCCTACAATGAGCAGTTCTTC.

The chain links TRBV5-4 to TRBJ2-7; TRBD1 is a possible D gene (5 bases). Trimming left V 4 bases short and J 1 base short, with 9 bases between. CDR1 SGHNT and CDR2 YYREEE come from the germline V gene (reference sequence). There are 13 residues in the CDR3. CDR3 loop: CASSGDSSYEQYF. CDR3 nucleotides: TGTGCCAGCAGCGGAGACAGTTCCTACGAGCAGTACTTC. Variable domain in full (rest from reference TRBV5-4 and TRBJ2-7): ETGVTQSPTHLIKTRGQQVTLRCSSQSGHNTVSWYQQALGQGPQFIFQYYREEENGRGNFPPRFSGLQFPNYSSELNVNALELDDSALYLCASSGDSSYEQYFGPGTRLTVT.

This sequence joins TRBV10-2 and TRBJ2-5, with TRBD1 identical over 9 bases. Germline V gene sequence: CDR1 WSHSY, CDR2 SAAADI. The ends lost 7 bases at V and 5 bases at J; junction bases unmatched: 5. The CDR3 runs to 13 residues. The CDR3 loop reads CASKQGAVETQYF. Written as DNA, the CDR3 is TGCGCCAGCAAACAGGGGGCCGTTGAGACCCAGTACTTC.

The V call is TRBV5-1, the J call TRBJ2-7; 13 bases line up with TRBD2. Germline V lookup: CDR1 SGHRS, CDR2 YFSETQ. With 4 bases clipped from V and 1 base from J, the junction kept 2 bases outside the gene matches. The CDR3 covers 15 residues. The chain's CDR3 is CASSVGLAGSYEQYF. CDR3 coding DNA: TGCGCCAGCAGCGTGGGACTAGCGGGGTCCTACGAGCAGTACTTC. Variable domain in full (rest from reference TRBV5-1 and TRBJ2-7): KAGVTQTPRYLIKTRGQQVTLSCSPISGHRSVSWYQQTPGQGLQFLFEYFSETQRNKGNFPGRFSGRQFSNSRSEMNVSTLELGDSALYLCASSVGLAGSYEQYFGPGTRLTVT.

V usage is TRBV2 and J usage is TRBJ1-6; 8 positions agree with TRBD1. CDR1 SNHLY and CDR2 FYNNEI come from the germline V gene. Trimming took 7 bases from V and 9 from J; bases not matched to a gene: 8. The CDR3 runs to 14 residues. The CDR3 region is CASNLGQGVSPLHF. The CDR3 DNA follows: TGTGCCAGCAATTTAGGACAGGGAGTTTCACCCCTCCACTTT.